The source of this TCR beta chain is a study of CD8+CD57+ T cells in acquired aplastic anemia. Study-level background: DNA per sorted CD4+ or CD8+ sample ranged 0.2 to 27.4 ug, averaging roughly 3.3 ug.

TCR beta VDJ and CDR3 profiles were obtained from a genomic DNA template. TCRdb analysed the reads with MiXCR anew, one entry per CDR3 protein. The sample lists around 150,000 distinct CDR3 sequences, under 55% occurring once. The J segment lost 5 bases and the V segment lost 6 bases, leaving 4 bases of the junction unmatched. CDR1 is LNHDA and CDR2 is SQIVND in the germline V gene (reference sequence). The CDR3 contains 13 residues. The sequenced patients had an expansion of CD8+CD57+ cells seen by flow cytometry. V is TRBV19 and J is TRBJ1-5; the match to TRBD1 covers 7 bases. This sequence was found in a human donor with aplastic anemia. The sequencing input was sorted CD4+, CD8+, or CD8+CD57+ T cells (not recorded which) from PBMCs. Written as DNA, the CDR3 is TGTGCCAGTAGCCCAGGGGGGGATCAGCCCCAGCATTTT. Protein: CASSPGGDQPQHF.